Sequencing of this T cell receptor (beta chain) was carried out in a study of T cell clonotyping in hematopoietic cell transplantation. Study findings and constraints: At the given depth, recipient repertoires were over 95% de novo clonotypes.

CDR3 length: 14 amino acids. CDR1 and CDR2 (germline): SGHTA, FQGNSA. J lost 4 bases, V lost 5 bases, and 6 bases had no gene match. The time point denotes: recipient sample about 28 days before transplant, after cytoreduction. Samples: about 28 days before transplant, then days 30, 100 and 180 after. This clone occurred once. Its specificity is not known. Repertoires were generated with immunoSEQ multiplex PCR, while TCRdb's copy carries only in-frame clones and drops some. The data contain approximately 30,000 clones, around 82% of them singletons. The receptor's source is a man between 40 and 49 years old with acute myeloid leukemia. Some clones in this sample may be carry-over from other donors' samples. The sample in question was peripheral blood mononuclear cells, obtained before stem cell transplant. The rearrangement uses TRBV7-2 and TRBJ2-5, with 8 bases aligning to TRBD1. For the CDR3, the DNA is TGTGCCAGCAGCGCCGCACAGGGGGTAGAGACCCAGTACTTC. The encoded protein is CASSAAQGVETQYF. The full variable domain, in which reference TRBV7-2 and TRBJ2-5 provide the parts outside the CDR3, is GAGVSQSPSNKVTEKGKDVELRCDPISGHTALYWYRQSLGQGLEFLIYFQGNSAPDKSGLPSDRFSAERTGGSVSTLTIQRTQQEDSAVYLCASSAAQGVETQYFGPGTRLLVL.